This T cell receptor (beta chain) was recovered during a study of T cell responses to AZD1222 COVID-19 vaccine. Points from the study as a whole: Of the AZD1222 recipients, only 5 to 7 were seropositive at baseline. There were mostly white British donors and more females than males, and clonal diversity was possibly underestimated. Spike-specific TCR breadth rose after two AZD1222 doses, and depth rose as well.

This clone was detected once. Its target is not known. This CDR3 has 14 amino acids. Trimming took 6 bases from V and 4 from J; bases not matched to a gene: 5. Germline V gene sequence: CDR1 ENHRY, CDR2 SYGVKD. The assay was immunoSEQ multiplex PCR, and TCRdb's table has in-frame clones only and misses some. The sample includes about 150,000 clones, about 91% of them seen just once. Recipients boosted at about 4 weeks or about 12 weeks are pooled. This receptor was taken from an adult who received the AZD1222 COVID-19 vaccine. The rearrangement joins TRBV10-3 to TRBJ1-4; 7 bases align to TRBD1. This material consisted of peripheral blood, taken 28 days after the second AZD1222 dose. DNA of the CDR3: TGTGCCATCAGACGACAGGGACTTAATGAAAAACTGTTTTTT. It specifies CAIRRQGLNEKLFF.